The rows below give T cell receptor beta chains drawn from one sample of a study of blood T cell repertoires in COVID-19. This table comes from immunoSEQ multiplex PCR, and its TCRdb copy is limited to in-frame clones, with some not included. The sample contains 150,000 to 200,000 clones, roughly 84% of which appear only once. Sequenced: peripheral blood. The receptors come from a woman aged 40 to 50 with COVID-19, enrolled during active disease. CDR3s include the opening cysteine and the closing phenylalanine or tryptophan. D genes are given only for firm matches. Expanded clones get a size class; other rows say once, few or many, or leave the size out.

V gene,D gene,clone size,J gene,CDR3 DNA,CDR3 protein
TRBV7-8,.,.,TRBJ2-7,TGTGCCAGCAGCTTAGCGGCAGGTGAGCAGTACTTC,CASSLAAGEQYF
TRBV14,.,.,TRBJ2-7,TGTGCCAGCAGCCAAGCCCGTCTCGGCGGCGAGCAGTACTTC,CASSQARLGGEQYF
TRBV7-2,TRBD2,.,TRBJ2-1,TGTGCCAGCAGCTTAAGAGGTAGCGGGGGCAAACAAAGTGAGCAGTTCTTC,CASSLRGSGGKQSEQFF
TRBV28,TRBD1,many,TRBJ1-5,TGTGCCAGCAGTTCCTCCGGGACAGGGTGGCAGCCCCAGCATTTT,CASSSSGTGWQPQHF
TRBV18,TRBD1,.,TRBJ1-4,TGTGCCAGCTCACTTCGTACAGGGGCTAGCGAAAAACTGTTTTTT,CASSLRTGASEKLFF
TRBV10-2,TRBD2,.,TRBJ2-7,TGCGCCAGCGCCCTAGCGGGACAAACCTACGAGCAGTACTTC,CASALAGQTYEQYF
TRBV2,.,once,TRBJ2-1,TGTGCCAGCAGGCGGGACGCTGGGGGCAATGAGCAGTTCTTC,CASRRDAGGNEQFF
TRBV7-9,TRBD1,.,TRBJ1-6,TGTGCCAGCAGCGCGACAGGGAACTATAATTCACCCCTCCACTTT,CASSATGNYNSPLHF
TRBV6-6,TRBD1,.,TRBJ1-5,TGTGCCAGCAGTCGCCAGGACAGGGGGCGAGGTCAGCCCCAGCATTTT,CASSRQDRGRGQPQHF
TRBV6-6,.,.,TRBJ1-5,TGTGCCAGCAGTCCTCGATACTCCGTCGTGGGCAATCAGCCCCAGCATTTT,CASSPRYSVVGNQPQHF
TRBV9,.,.,TRBJ2-4,TGTGCCAGCAGCGTAGGTAAGGGCGGGATGGCCATTTGGGTCAAGGACAAAAACATTCAGTACTTC,CASSVGKGGMAIWVKDKNIQYF
TRBV24-1,.,.,TRBJ1-1,TGTGCCACCAGTGATTTCACCGCGAAAACTTTCTTT,CATSDFTAKTFF
TRBV4-2,TRBD1,.,TRBJ1-1,TGTGCCAGCAGCACGGACAGGGGGAAAGGGACTGAAGCTTTCTTT,CASSTDRGKGTEAFF
TRBV28,.,.,TRBJ1-2,TGTGCCAGCAGGACCTTAGACGGGACTCTAGCTAACTATGGCTACACCTTC,CASRTLDGTLANYGYTF
TRBV27,.,.,TRBJ1-2,TGTGCCAGCAGTTTATTCGGGGGTAGGGGCTACACCTTC,CASSLFGGRGYTF
TRBV6-4,TRBD2,many,TRBJ2-3,TGTGCCAGCGGATTACTAGCGGGGGGGCCAGATACGCAGTATTTT,CASGLLAGGPDTQYF
TRBV27,.,once,TRBJ1-2,TGTGCCAGCAGTTTATTTGTAGGGGTCGACTATGGCTACACCTTC,CASSLFVGVDYGYTF
TRBV11-3,TRBD1,.,TRBJ2-1,TGTGCCAGCAGCTTGGGTAGGGGACAGGGGCTCTCCTACAATGAGCAGTTCTTC,CASSLGRGQGLSYNEQFF
TRBV28,TRBD1,.,TRBJ2-1,TGTGCCAGCAGCCGAACCGGGACAGGGGGATATGAGCAGTTCTTC,CASSRTGTGGYEQFF
TRBV5-4,.,many,TRBJ2-7,TGTGCCAGCAGCCTCACAGGGCCCTACGAGCAGTACTTC,CASSLTGPYEQYF
TRBV4-1,.,.,TRBJ1-5,TGCGCCAGCAGCCAAGATGGAACGGCCCTGGGAGACCAGCCCCAGCATTTT,CASSQDGTALGDQPQHF
TRBV7-8,.,.,TRBJ1-6,TGTGCCAGCAGCCCTCCGGGAGGGGTTAGGTCACCCCTCCACTTT,CASSPPGGVRSPLHF
TRBV5-1,TRBD2,.,TRBJ2-2,TGCGCCAGCACCCGGGCTAGCGGGGGCGCGAACACCGGGGAGCTGTTTTTT,CASTRASGGANTGELFF
TRBV27,.,many,TRBJ2-7,TGTGCCAGCAGTTTAGCAGGGCGCCCCCACGAGCAGTACTTC,CASSLAGRPHEQYF
TRBV11-2,.,.,TRBJ2-2,TGTGCCAGCAGCCAGGGGACCGGGGAGCTGTTTTTT,CASSQGTGELFF
TRBV7-2,TRBD2,.,TRBJ2-5,TGTGCCAGCAGCTTGTGGGCGGGGGGGCCACAAGAGACCCAGTACTTC,CASSLWAGGPQETQYF
TRBV11-3,.,.,TRBJ2-7,TGTGCCAGCAGCTTAGATGGACAGCCAAACCACATCTTC,CASSLDGQPNHIF
TRBV3-1/TRBV3-2,.,.,TRBJ1-1,TGTGCCAGCAGCCCGTTACAGGGGAACACTGAAGCTTTCTTT,CASSPLQGNTEAFF
TRBV29-1,TRBD2,.,TRBJ2-2,TGCAGCGTCCAGGGACTAGCGGGAAAGTCTGATTACACCGGGGAGCTGTTTTTT,CSVQGLAGKSDYTGELFF
TRBV19,TRBD2,.,TRBJ2-3,TGTGCCAGTAGTATTCTAGCGGGGGCTGTCACAGATACGCAGTATTTT,CASSILAGAVTDTQYF
TRBV27,TRBD1,.,TRBJ1-2,TGTGCCAGCAGTTTCTATAGGACAGGGGGAGCAGACTATGGCTACACCTTC,CASSFYRTGGADYGYTF
TRBV11-3,TRBD2,.,TRBJ2-1,TGTGCCAGCAGTTCCCGGGGGGGCATCGAGCAGTTCTTC,CASSSRGGIEQFF
TRBV5-8,TRBD2,.,TRBJ2-2,TGTGCCAGCATCAAAAACCCCGGGGGGTCGAACACCGGGGAGCTGTTTTTT,CASIKNPGGSNTGELFF
TRBV28,.,.,TRBJ2-6,TGTGCCAGCAGTCCGCCAGGGATGTCTGGGGCCAACGTCCTGACTTTC,CASSPPGMSGANVLTF
TRBV5-1,.,.,TRBJ2-7,TGCGCCAGCAGCCGAGGACAGGGAGGGATATACGAGCAGTACTTC,CASSRGQGGIYEQYF
TRBV3-1/TRBV3-2,.,.,TRBJ2-7,TGTGCCAGCAGCCAAGGGCAGGCATCCTACGAGCAGTACTTC,CASSQGQASYEQYF
TRBV28,.,.,TRBJ2-7,TGTGCCAGCAGTTTTAGGGGACTTAACTACGAGCAGTACTTC,CASSFRGLNYEQYF
TRBV27,TRBD2,.,TRBJ2-7,TGTGCCAGCAGAGGCGGGAGGGGGCACGAGCAGTACTTC,CASRGGRGHEQYF
TRBV10-3,.,few,TRBJ1-5,TGTGCCATACCTTCGACAGGAAGTTATAGCAATCAGCCCCAGCATTTT,CAIPSTGSYSNQPQHF
TRBV4-1,TRBD1,once,TRBJ1-5,TGCGCCAGCAGCCGGGACAGAACCTATCAGCCCCAGCATTTT,CASSRDRTYQPQHF
TRBV11-2,.,.,TRBJ2-3,TGTGCCAGCAGCCGCCGATGGGACTCAGGCACAGATACGCAGTATTTT,CASSRRWDSGTDTQYF
TRBV28,TRBD1,.,TRBJ1-2,TGTGCCAGCAGACCTCCAGGGGGCGCGGACTATGGCTACACCTTC,CASRPPGGADYGYTF
TRBV2,.,.,TRBJ2-3,TGTGCCAGCAGTGGACGTGGGCTGAACACAGATACGCAGTATTTT,CASSGRGLNTDTQYF
TRBV25-1,.,.,TRBJ2-3,TGTGCCACCCAGGGGTCCTACACAGATACGCAGTATTTT,CATQGSYTDTQYF
TRBV12-3/TRBV12-4,.,.,TRBJ2-1,TGTGCCAGCAGTCCCCTAGGTAGAGGAGGGCAGTTCTTC,CASSPLGRGGQFF
TRBV6-5,.,.,TRBJ1-5,TGTGCCAGCAAAGCCCCCGGAGATAGCAATCAGCCCCAGCATTTT,CASKAPGDSNQPQHF
TRBV28,.,.,TRBJ2-7,TGTGCCAGCTCGTCCTCCTACGAGCAGTACTTC,CASSSSYEQYF
TRBV5-1,TRBD1,.,TRBJ2-2,TGCGCCAGCAGCCCTGGGACAGCGAACACCGGGGAGCTGTTTTTT,CASSPGTANTGELFF
TRBV7-7,.,.,TRBJ1-6,TGTGCTAGCAGCTTAGGGGAGGATTCACCCCTCCACTTT,CASSLGEDSPLHF
TRBV4-2,.,many,TRBJ1-2,TGTGCCAGCAGCCAGGATGACAGACCAGACCACTATGGCTACACCTTC,CASSQDDRPDHYGYTF
TRBV18,.,.,TRBJ1-4,TGTGCCAGCTCACCCTGGCCAGTCAGGGCAGCTACAACTAATGAAAAACTGTTTTTT,CASSPWPVRAATTNEKLFF
TRBV27,TRBD1,.,TRBJ1-5,TGTGCCAGCAGTTCCGGGACAGGGGAGGGTCAGCCCCAGCATTTT,CASSSGTGEGQPQHF
TRBV6-4,TRBD2,.,TRBJ2-2,TGTGCCAGCAGTGTGCAGGGAGGGTCCGGGGAGCTGTTTTTT,CASSVQGGSGELFF
TRBV28,TRBD1,.,TRBJ1-2,TGTGCCAGCAGTTTAGGCGACAGGGGTAACTTGGATGGCTACACCTTC,CASSLGDRGNLDGYTF
TRBV18,.,few,TRBJ1-5,TGTGCCAGCTCACCCCTACAGGGCACCTCCGGGCAGCCCCAGCATTTT,CASSPLQGTSGQPQHF
TRBV2,TRBD2,once,TRBJ2-7,TGTGCCAGCAGCCAAACCTCTAGCGGGGGCCGTGTGGAGCAGTACTTC,CASSQTSSGGRVEQYF
TRBV19,.,.,TRBJ1-5,TGTGCCAGTTCGGGATACGAGAGTGTTGGCAATCAGCCCCAGCATTTT,CASSGYESVGNQPQHF